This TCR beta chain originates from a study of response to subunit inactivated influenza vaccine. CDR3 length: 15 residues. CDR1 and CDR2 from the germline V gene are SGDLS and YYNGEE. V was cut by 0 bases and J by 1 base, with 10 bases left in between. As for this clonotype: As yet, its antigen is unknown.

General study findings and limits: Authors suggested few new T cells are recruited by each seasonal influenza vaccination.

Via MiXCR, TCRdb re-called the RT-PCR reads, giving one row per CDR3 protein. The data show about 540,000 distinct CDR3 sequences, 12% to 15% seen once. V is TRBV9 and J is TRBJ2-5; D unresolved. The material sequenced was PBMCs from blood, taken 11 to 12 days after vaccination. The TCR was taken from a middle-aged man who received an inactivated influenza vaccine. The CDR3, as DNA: TGTGCCAGCAGCGTAGGAACGTGGGGCCAAGAGACCCAGTACTTC. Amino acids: CASSVGTWGQETQYF.